The 24 T cell receptor beta chains reported below all come from one sample, sequenced in a study of metastatic and nonmetastatic thyroid tumors. TCRdb re-clonotyped the PCR reads through MiXCR. Altogether 20,000 to 25,000 clones are present, around 20% being singletons, with the ten largest covering approximately 30%. Ahead of thyroid surgery, no patient had received treatment of any kind. Sequencing was performed on blood. The source is a female donor with papillary thyroid cancer or a benign thyroid nodule (not recorded which). Some clones in this sample may be carry-over from other donors' samples.

This clone has a handful of counts. This may be a read error: a much more frequent sequence differs by one nucleotide. The rearrangement joins TRBV5-6 to TRBJ2-7; 7 nucleotides match TRBD1. V shed 6 bases and J 2 bases; nucleotides not matched to a gene: 8. CDR1 and CDR2 (germline): SGHDT, YYEEEE. The CDR3 sequence is 14 residues long. CDR3 residues: CASNPGTEAYEQYF. Written as DNA, the CDR3 is TGTGCCAGCAACCCTGGGACAGAGGCCTACGAGCAGTACTTC.

The table lists this clone with many counts. The chain combines TRBV11-1 with TRBJ2-1; 7 nucleotides line up with TRBD2. Losses at the gene ends were 0 bases for V and 0 bases for J; bases not matched to a gene: 5. The CDR3 has 17 amino acids. CDR1 is SGHAT, CDR2 FQDESV, per germline (reference sequence). CDR3 in amino acids: CASSLAGGYSSYNEQFF. For the CDR3, the DNA is TGTGCCAGCAGCTTAGCGGGAGGGTATAGCTCCTACAATGAGCAGTTCTTC.

This clone was observed many times. The chain carries TRBV28 and TRBJ2-3; the D gene is possibly TRBD2 (5 bases). The CDR3 is 14 residues long. Germline V gene lookup returns CDR1 MDHEN and CDR2 SYDVKM. V gave up 6 bases and J gave up 6 bases, with 16 bases separating them. CDR3 DNA: TGTGCCAGCAGCTCGGTAGCGTTGCTTGATACGCAGTATTTT. It is translated as CASSSVALLDTQYF. The full variable domain, its missing parts supplied by reference TRBV28 and TRBJ2-3, is DVKVTQSSRYLVKRTGEKVFLECVQDMDHENMFWYRQDPGLGLRLIYFSYDVKMKEKGDIPEGYSVSREKKERFSLILESASTNQTSMYLCASSSVALLDTQYFGPGTRLTVL.

There are many counts of this clone. V gene TRBV5-1 combines with J gene TRBJ2-7; D is undetermined. CDR3 size: 14 residues. Trimming removed 4 bases at V and 1 base at J, with 12 bases between. The germline V gene encodes CDR1 SGHRS and CDR2 YFSETQ. CDR3 residues: CASSEAGVSYEQYF. The CDR3 nucleotides are TGCGCCAGCAGCGAAGCAGGAGTATCCTACGAGCAGTACTTC.

The chain links TRBV7-9 to TRBJ1-2; D possibly corresponds to TRBD1 (5 bases). The V and J ends lost 4 bases and 4 bases respectively, with 16 bases between them. Per the germline V gene, CDR1 is SEHNR and CDR2 is FQNEAQ (reference sequence). The CDR3 contains 15 residues. CDR3 nucleotide sequence: TGTGCCAGCAGCTCAATCGGGGCGTCCCTCTATGGCTACACCTTC. It specifies CASSSIGASLYGYTF.

There are many counts of this clone. The chain couples TRBV6-2 or TRBV6-3 to TRBJ1-1; 7 bases fit TRBD1. Losses at the gene ends were 6 bases for V and 5 bases for J; bases not matched to a gene: 6. Germline values: CDR1 MNHEY, CDR2 SVGEGT. This CDR3 comprises 13 residues. The CDR3 DNA is TGTGCCAGCAGCTTAACAGGGGAGACTGAAGCTTTCTTT. Translating it yields CASSLTGETEAFF.

This clone was seen more than once but under ten times. Just one base apart from a much larger clone, this may be a read error. V and J are TRBV24-1 and TRBJ2-7; perhaps TRBD1 as D (5 bases). This CDR3 has 12 amino acids. Trimming removed 7 bases at V and 4 bases at J, with 10 bases between. Looked up from germline, CDR1 is KGHDR and CDR2 is SFDVKD. The CDR3 spells CATRGHGYEQYF. DNA of the CDR3: TGTGCCACCAGAGGACATGGGTACGAGCAGTACTTC.

This clone was counted between two and nine times. Its ends do not fully match the called genes, so a read error is possible. CDR3 DNA sequence: TGTGCCGGCAGGGGGGCTTTTGAGGAGACCCAGTACTTC. This codes for CAGRGAFEETQYF. V is TRBV28 and J is TRBJ2-5; D perhaps matches TRBD1 (7 bases). The CDR3 spans 13 residues. Germline CDR1 reads MDHEN; CDR2 reads SYDVKM.

The table lists this clone with many counts. The gene calls are TRBV20-1 and TRBJ2-3; D gene uncertain. CDR3 size: 14 residues. CDR1 is DFQATT, CDR2 SNEGSKA, per germline (reference sequence). The V gene lost 0 bases and the J gene lost 2 bases, with 9 bases spanning the gap. The CDR3: CSARDRLVTDTQYF. CDR3 nucleotides: TGCAGTGCTAGAGATCGCCTAGTCACAGATACGCAGTATTTT.

This clone was observed many times. The rearrangement links TRBV7-3 to TRBJ1-2; possibly TRBD1 for D (6 bases). V lost 3 bases to trimming and J lost 2 bases, with 10 bases between them. The CDR3 has 14 amino acids. Germline V CDR1 and CDR2: SGHTA, FQGTGA. Here the CDR3 reads CASSFSGGNYGYTF. The CDR3 nucleotides are TGTGCCAGCAGCTTCTCGGGGGGCAACTATGGCTACACCTTC.

This clone was counted ten times or more. The genes are TRBV30 and TRBJ1-2; D not certain. Germline lookup yields CDR1 GTSNPN and CDR2 SVGIG (reference sequence). Trimming left V 5 bases short and J 4 bases short, with 23 bases between. The CDR3 has 16 residues. The CDR3 reads CAWFEMGPKGSYGYTF. Here the CDR3 DNA reads TGTGCCTGGTTCGAAATGGGCCCCAAGGGCTCCTATGGCTACACCTTC.

The sample holds a few counts of this clone. V usage is TRBV6-4 and J usage is TRBJ2-2, with 9 bases that match TRBD2. V shed 10 bases, J shed 1 base, and the junction held 1 base outside the gene matches. Germline CDR1 and CDR2: MRHNA and SNTAGT. The CDR3 extends over 13 amino acids. DNA of the CDR3: TGTGCCACTAGCGGGGAGAACACCGGGGAGCTGTTTTTT. Amino acid sequence: CATSGENTGELFF.

This clone has a single count. The chain has TRBV5-1 and TRBJ1-2; TRBD1 might be the D (5 bases). With 4 bases removed from V and 4 bases from J, the gap between germline ends came to 11 bases. The CDR3 consists of 13 residues. Germline V gives CDR1 SGHRS, CDR2 YFSETQ. The CDR3 DNA is TGCGCCAGCAGCATGGGGGTAATCTATGGCTACACCTTC. Translating it yields CASSMGVIYGYTF. The full variable domain, completed using reference TRBV5-1 and TRBJ1-2, is KAGVTQTPRYLIKTRGQQVTLSCSPISGHRSVSWYQQTPGQGLQFLFEYFSETQRNKGNFPGRFSGRQFSNSRSEMNVSTLELGDSALYLCASSMGVIYGYTFGSGTRLTVV.

Concerning this clone: A much larger clonotype is one base distant, so this may be a read error. In the same sample, other DNA sequences code for this CDR3. The chain has TRBV7-9 and TRBJ2-1, with D unresolved. Germline assignment: CDR1 SEHNR and CDR2 FQNEAQ (reference sequence). The length of the CDR3 is 13 residues. Trimming left V 6 bases short and J 4 bases short, with 10 bases between. The CDR3 sequence is CASRGSGYNEQFF. For the CDR3, the DNA is TGTGCCAGCAGGGGTTCGGGTTACAATGAGCAGTTCTTC.

This clone was seen at least ten times. Since a much larger clone is just one base distant, this may be a read error. The chain recombines TRBV28 with TRBJ1-1; 8 nucleotides align to TRBD1. Germline CDR1 MDHEN, CDR2 SYDVKM. The CDR3 extends over 13 amino acids. CDR3: CASRPAGGTEALF. CDR3 coding DNA: TGTGCCAGCCGCCCCGCAGGGGGCACTGAAGCTCTCTTT.

The gene calls are TRBV6-5 and TRBJ2-3; no definite D call. There are 13 residues in the CDR3. V shed 3 bases and J shed 2 bases, with 6 bases lying between them. Germline V gene data show CDR1 as MNHEY and CDR2 as SVGAGI. The CDR3, as DNA: TGTGCCAGCAGTTATATTTACACAGATACGCAGTATTTT. Amino acid sequence: CASSYIYTDTQYF.

This clone was seen many times. The sample holds other DNA sequences that translate to the same CDR3. The chain links TRBV20-1 to TRBJ2-1; 7 bases agree with TRBD2. With V trimmed by 6 bases and J by 6 bases, 11 bases remained unmatched. CDR1 DFQATT and CDR2 SNEGSKA come from the germline V gene (reference sequence). The CDR3 loop spans 14 amino acids. In nucleotides, the CDR3 is TGCAGTGCGGGGGTCTCTAGCGGCCCCAATGAGCAGTTCTTC. As protein: CSAGVSSGPNEQFF.

This clone was seen many times. A much larger clone lies a single base off, so this may be a read error. This rearrangement joins TRBV4-3 to TRBJ2-7; a weak D match, TRBD1 (5 bases). The CDR3 covers 13 residues. The V gene's germline CDR1 is LGHNA and CDR2 YSLEER. The CDR3 loop reads CAGSQQDSYEQYF. For the CDR3, the DNA is TGCGCCGGCAGCCAACAGGATTCCTACGAGCAGTACTTC.

This clone was found many times. The J gene is TRBJ2-7, the V gene TRBV29-1; D is unresolved. This CDR3 spans 11 amino acids. V shed 2 bases and J shed 4 bases, with 6 bases lying between them. Germline CDR1 reads SQVTM; CDR2 reads ANQGSEA. The CDR3 sequence is CSVEMGYEQYF. CDR3 nucleotides: TGCAGCGTTGAAATGGGTTACGAGCAGTACTTC.

Here the CDR3 DNA reads TGTGCCAGCAGTGAAGCGATGGGGGGCGAGACCCAGTACTTC. Its protein is CASSEAMGGETQYF. The chain combines TRBV6-1 with TRBJ2-5, with D perhaps matching TRBD1 or TRBD2 (6 bases each). The CDR3 extends over 14 amino acids. Germline loops: CDR1 MNHNS, CDR2 SASEGT. V was pared by 0 bases and J by 5 bases, with 10 bases between.

Relative to its sample, this clone is medium-sized. CDR3: CASRKPGTDYQPQHF. In nucleotides, the CDR3 is TGTGCCAGCAGGAAACCCGGGACAGACTATCAGCCCCAGCATTTT. The chain joins TRBV6-2 or TRBV6-3 to TRBJ1-5, with 7 nucleotides matching TRBD1. J lost 5 bases, V lost 6 bases, and 10 bases had no gene match. This CDR3 region has 15 residues. CDR1 is MNHEY, CDR2 SVGEGT, per germline.

Turning to this clone: This may be a read error, as it is one base from a much larger clone. In the same sample, other DNA sequences code for this CDR3. This chain uses TRBV20-1 with TRBJ2-5; D gene uncertain. The ends were cut back, 6 bases at V and 7 bases at J, with 27 bases in the middle. The CDR3 is 16 residues long. Germline values: CDR1 DFQATT, CDR2 SNEGSKA (reference sequence). CDR3 in DNA: TGCAGTGCCGATTTGAGTGGCAGAGTCTCTTTTCGGACCCAGTACTTC. Its translation is CSADLSGRVSFRTQYF.

This clone was recorded at least ten times. This chain links TRBV5-1 with TRBJ2-5; weak D call: TRBD1 (6 bases). V was shortened by 2 bases and J by 4 bases, with 15 bases between the two germline ends. The germline V gene has CDR1 SGHRS and CDR2 YFSETQ. The CDR3 sequence is 15 residues long. The CDR3 loop reads CASSLQQGFGETQYF. The CDR3 DNA reads as TGCGCCAGCAGCTTACAACAGGGTTTTGGAGAGACCCAGTACTTC.

In this sample, this clone turned up many times. The V call is TRBV28, the J call TRBJ2-7; D gene ambiguous. The CDR3 is 13 amino acids. V dropped 4 bases and J dropped 5 bases, with 12 bases sitting between them. The germline CDR1 and CDR2 sequences are MDHEN and SYDVKM. The CDR3 DNA reads as TGTGCCAGCAGTTCTACCCTGGACCACGAGCAGTACTTC. Amino acids: CASSSTLDHEQYF.